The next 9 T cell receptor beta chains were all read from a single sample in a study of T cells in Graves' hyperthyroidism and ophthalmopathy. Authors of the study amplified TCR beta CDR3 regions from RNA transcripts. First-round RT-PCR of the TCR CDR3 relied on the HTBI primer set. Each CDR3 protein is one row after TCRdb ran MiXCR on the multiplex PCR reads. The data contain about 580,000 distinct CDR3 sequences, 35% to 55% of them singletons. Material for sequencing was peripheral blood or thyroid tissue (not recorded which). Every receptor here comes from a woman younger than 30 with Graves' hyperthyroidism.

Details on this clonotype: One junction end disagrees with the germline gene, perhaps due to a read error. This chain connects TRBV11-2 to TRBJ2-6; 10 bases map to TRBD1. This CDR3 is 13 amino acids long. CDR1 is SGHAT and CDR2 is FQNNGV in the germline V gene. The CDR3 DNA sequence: TGTGCCAGCAGCTCGACGACAGGGGGCACTGAAGCTTTC. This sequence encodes CASSSTTGGTEAF.

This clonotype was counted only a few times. The CDR3: CASKVAGGPSEQFF. DNA for the CDR3: TGTGCCAGCAAAGTAGCGGGAGGGCCTAGTGAGCAGTTCTTC. The V and J genes are TRBV7-3 and TRBJ2-1; TRBD2 matches 11 bases. Germline V gives CDR1 SGHTA, CDR2 FQGTGA. Trimming at V came to 7 bases and at J to 9 bases, leaving 8 bases not matched to a gene. CDR3 length equals 14 residues.

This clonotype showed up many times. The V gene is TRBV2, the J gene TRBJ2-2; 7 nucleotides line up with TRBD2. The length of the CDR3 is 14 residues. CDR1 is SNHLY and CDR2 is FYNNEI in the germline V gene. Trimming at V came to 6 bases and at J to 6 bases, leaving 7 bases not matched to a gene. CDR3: CASSPGGSPGELFF. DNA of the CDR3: TGTGCCAGCAGCCCGGGGGGTAGCCCCGGGGAGCTGTTTTTT.

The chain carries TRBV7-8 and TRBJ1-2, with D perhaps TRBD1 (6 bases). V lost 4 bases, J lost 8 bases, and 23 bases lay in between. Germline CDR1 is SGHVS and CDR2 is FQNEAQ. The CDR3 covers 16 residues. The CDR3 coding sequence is TGTGCCAGCAGCTCGGGAGGCGGTCCCCGGGGGCGAGGCTACACCTTC. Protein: CASSSGGGPRGRGYTF.

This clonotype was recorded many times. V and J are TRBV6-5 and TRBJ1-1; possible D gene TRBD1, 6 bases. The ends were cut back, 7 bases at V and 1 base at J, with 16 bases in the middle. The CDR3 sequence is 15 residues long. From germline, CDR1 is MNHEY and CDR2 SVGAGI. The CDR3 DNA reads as TGTGCCAGCACAGCTTGGGGGGCTGCGAACACTGAAGCTTTCTTT. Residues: CASTAWGAANTEAFF.

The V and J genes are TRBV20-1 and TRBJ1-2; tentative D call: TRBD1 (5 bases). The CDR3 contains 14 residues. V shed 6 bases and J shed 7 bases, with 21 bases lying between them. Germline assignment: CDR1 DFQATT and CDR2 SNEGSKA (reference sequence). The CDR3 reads CSASRAGKTIGYTF. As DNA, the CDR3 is TGCAGTGCCAGCAGGGCAGGGAAGACCATTGGCTACACCTTC.

CDR3 in DNA: TGCAGTGCTAGAAGCGGGACCGTTAATAATTCACCCCTCCACTTT. As protein: CSARSGTVNNSPLHF. The chain couples TRBV20-1 to TRBJ1-6, with a possible D match to TRBD1 (5 bases). This CDR3 spans 15 amino acids. Trimming removed 2 bases at V and 5 bases at J, with 13 bases between. CDR1 and CDR2 from the germline V gene are DFQATT and SNEGSKA (reference sequence).

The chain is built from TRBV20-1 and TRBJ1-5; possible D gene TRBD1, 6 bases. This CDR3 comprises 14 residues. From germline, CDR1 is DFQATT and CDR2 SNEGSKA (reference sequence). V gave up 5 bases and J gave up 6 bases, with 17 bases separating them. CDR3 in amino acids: CSAERREGGQPQHF. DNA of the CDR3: TGCAGTGCTGAGCGGCGGGAGGGGGGTCAGCCCCAGCATTTT.

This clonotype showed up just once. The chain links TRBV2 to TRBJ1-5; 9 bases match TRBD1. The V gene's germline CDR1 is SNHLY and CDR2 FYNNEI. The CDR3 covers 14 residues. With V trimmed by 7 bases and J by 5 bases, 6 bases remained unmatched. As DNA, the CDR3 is TGTGCCAGCACCGTGGACAGGGGATATCAGCCCCAGCATTTT. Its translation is CASTVDRGYQPQHF.